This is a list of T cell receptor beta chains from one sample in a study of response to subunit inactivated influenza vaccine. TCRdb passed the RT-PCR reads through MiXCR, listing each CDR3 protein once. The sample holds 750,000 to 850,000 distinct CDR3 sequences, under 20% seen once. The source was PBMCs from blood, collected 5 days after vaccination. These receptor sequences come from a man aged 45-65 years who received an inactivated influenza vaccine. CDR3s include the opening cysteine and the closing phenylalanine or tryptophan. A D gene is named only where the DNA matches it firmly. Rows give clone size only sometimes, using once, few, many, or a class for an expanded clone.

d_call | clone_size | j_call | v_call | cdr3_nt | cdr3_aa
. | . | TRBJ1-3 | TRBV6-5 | TGTGCCAGCAGTTCCGGGGGCGCAGAAGGAAACACCATATATTTT | CASSSGGAEGNTIYF
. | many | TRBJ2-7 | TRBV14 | TGTGCCAGCAGCCCCCTACCGACCGGGGTACACGAGCAGTACTTC | CASSPLPTGVHEQYF
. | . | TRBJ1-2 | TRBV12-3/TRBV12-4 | TGTGCCAGCACCAAAGAGGTCAGGGGCTATGGCTACACCTTC | CASTKEVRGYGYTF
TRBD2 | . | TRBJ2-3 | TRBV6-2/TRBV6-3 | TGTGCCTGCAGAACTAGCGGGAGGGGAGATACGCAGTATTTT | CACRTSGRGDTQYF
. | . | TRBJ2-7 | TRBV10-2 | TGCGCCAGTAGGGGTCGTACGGACGAGCAGTACTTC | CASRGRTDEQYF
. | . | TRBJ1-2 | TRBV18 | TGTGCCAGCTCACTAGGAACGGACAGCGCCTCCCACTATGGCTACACCTTC | CASSLGTDSASHYGYTF
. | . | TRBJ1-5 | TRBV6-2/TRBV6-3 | TGTGCCAGCAGCCACAACCGGGCCTCGGCAGGGCAGCCCCAGCATTTT | CASSHNRASAGQPQHF
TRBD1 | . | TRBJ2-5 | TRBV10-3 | TGTGCCATCAGTGGACAGGGCCAAGAGACCCAGTACTTC | CAISGQGQETQYF
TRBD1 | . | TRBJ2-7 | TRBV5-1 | TGCGCCAGCAGGACGGGACAGGGGGTCTACGAGCAGTACTTC | CASRTGQGVYEQYF
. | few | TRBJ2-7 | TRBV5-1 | TGCGCCAGTCGGGCGGGGCTAGCGCCTTCCTACGAGCAGTACTTC | CASRAGLAPSYEQYF
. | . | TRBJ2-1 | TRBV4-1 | TGCGCCAGCAGCCAAGAGCTGCTGTCCTACAATGAGCAGTTCTTC | CASSQELLSYNEQFF